The 15 T cell receptor beta chains presented below share a single source sample, sequenced in a study of response to subunit inactivated influenza vaccine. TCRdb reprocessed the RT-PCR reads via MiXCR and lists one record per CDR3 protein. The sample carries some 850,000 distinct CDR3 sequences, about 18% recorded once. This specimen was PBMCs from blood, taken roughly 5 days after vaccination. The source of these receptors is a man aged 45-65 years who received an inactivated influenza vaccine.

CDR3 residues: CSVTGLAGRKIYEQYF. CDR3 in DNA: TGCAGCGTTACGGGACTAGCGGGACGTAAGATCTACGAGCAGTACTTC. The gene calls are TRBV29-1 and TRBJ2-7; 13 bases are shared with TRBD2. CDR3 size: 16 residues. Germline V CDR1 and CDR2: SQVTM, ANQGSEA. Trimming at V came to 5 bases and at J to 3 bases, leaving 10 bases not matched to a gene.

This clonotype was counted a few times. V gene TRBV10-3 combines with J gene TRBJ2-1, with TRBD1 as a possible D gene (6 bases). The length of the CDR3 is 14 residues. V lost 0 bases, J lost 10 bases, and 13 bases lay in between. Germline CDR1 and CDR2: ENHRY and SYGVKD. The CDR3 bases are TGTGCCATCAGTGAGTCGAAACAGGGTGGCGAGCAGTTCTTC. Protein: CAISESKQGGEQFF.

This clonotype occurred a few times. DNA of the CDR3: TGTGCCAGCAGCCACCAATTGACTAGCCCGAACACCGGGGAGCTGTTTTTT. It specifies CASSHQLTSPNTGELFF. The V and J genes are TRBV4-2 and TRBJ2-2; 7 nucleotides line up with TRBD2. Germline CDR1 reads LGHNA; CDR2 reads YNFKEQ. This CDR3 comprises 17 residues. The junction had 7 bases not matched to a gene; V was cut back by 3 bases and J by 0 bases.

V usage is TRBV24-1 and J usage is TRBJ1-4; D may be TRBD1 (6 bases). The CDR3 sequence is 14 residues long. Germline lookup yields CDR1 KGHDR and CDR2 SFDVKD. The V gene lost 3 bases and the J gene lost 7 bases, with 11 bases spanning the gap. In DNA form, the CDR3 reads TGTGCCACCAGTGATGGGGGGCAGGGTGAAAAACTGTTTTTT. Translated, it gives CATSDGGQGEKLFF.

This clonotype was detected only a few times. The rearrangement uses TRBV7-2 and TRBJ2-5; 13 nucleotides align to TRBD2. The CDR3 spans 16 residues. The V gene's germline CDR1 is SGHTA and CDR2 FQGNSA. The V gene end was trimmed by 5 bases and the J gene end by 7 bases; junction bases not matched to a gene: 10. The CDR3 region has the DNA TGTGCCAGCAGCCCTCCGGGACTAGCGGGGCGGGGGACCCAGTACTTC. Translating it yields CASSPPGLAGRGTQYF.

The chain has TRBV7-2 and TRBJ2-1; 12 nucleotides line up with TRBD2. Germline V gene sequence: CDR1 SGHTA, CDR2 FQGNSA. V dropped 5 bases and J dropped 12; count of bases not matched to a gene: 8. CDR3 length: 14 amino acids. In DNA form, the CDR3 reads TGTGCCAGCAGCAACGGACTAGCGGGGTATGCGCAGTTCTTC. Translating gives CASSNGLAGYAQFF. The full variable domain, completed using reference TRBV7-2 and TRBJ2-1, is GAGVSQSPSNKVTEKGKDVELRCDPISGHTALYWYRQSLGQGLEFLIYFQGNSAPDKSGLPSDRFSAERTGGSVSTLTIQRTQQEDSAVYLCASSNGLAGYAQFFGPGTRLTVL.

This clonotype has just a few counts. The rearrangement links TRBV12-3 or TRBV12-4 to TRBJ2-4; D perhaps matches TRBD2 (5 bases). The CDR3 length is 15 residues. V lost 3 bases, J lost 8 bases, and 17 bases lay in between. The CDR3 sequence: CASSFRLTGNYIQYF. In DNA form, the CDR3 reads TGTGCCAGCAGTTTTAGGCTAACGGGGAACTACATTCAGTACTTC.

A note on this clonotype: This may arise from a read error, as a much more abundant clone is one base away. The chain links TRBV5-1 to TRBJ2-7; the match to TRBD1 covers 10 bases. This CDR3 is 15 amino acids long. Trimming at V came to 6 bases and at J to 7 bases, leaving 13 bases not matched to a gene. Germline assignment: CDR1 SGHRS and CDR2 YFSETQ. CDR3 DNA: TGCGCCAGCACCCCCGTGACCAGACAGGGGGCGGAGCAGTACTTC. It codes for CASTPVTRQGAEQYF. Combining the CDR3 with reference TRBV5-1 and TRBJ2-7 gives the whole variable domain KAGVTQTPRYLIKTRGQQVTLSCSPISGHRSVSWYQQTPGQGLQFLFEYFSETQRNKGNFPGRFSGRQFSNSRSEMNVSTLELGDSALYLCASTPVTRQGAEQYFGPGTRLTVT.

The sample holds many counts of this clonotype. The chain has TRBV9 and TRBJ2-1, with D tentatively TRBD2 (5 bases). The germline gives CDR1 SGDLS, CDR2 YYNGEE. V lost 3 bases and J lost 6, with 16 bases in between. The CDR3 totals 15 residues. The CDR3 DNA follows: TGTGCCAGCAGCGGTCTCGAGGGCCTAAGCAATGAGCAGTTCTTC. Protein product: CASSGLEGLSNEQFF.

V gene TRBV2 combines with J gene TRBJ2-3, with 9 bases matching TRBD1. CDR1 and CDR2 from the germline V gene are SNHLY and FYNNEI. The CDR3 covers 14 residues. J lost 4 bases, V lost 6 bases, and 5 bases had no gene match. This chain's CDR3 is CASSWDRDADTQYF. The CDR3 DNA reads TGTGCCAGCAGCTGGGACAGGGATGCAGATACGCAGTATTTT.

The chain links TRBV14 to TRBJ1-1; 7 positions match TRBD1. The germline gives CDR1 SGHDN, CDR2 FVKESK. The CDR3 consists of 13 residues. The V and J ends lost 6 bases and 5 bases, in that order; junction bases with no gene match: 6. As DNA, the CDR3 is TGTGCCAGCAGTGACAGGGCGATAACTGAAGCTTTCTTT. It encodes CASSDRAITEAFF.

J is TRBJ2-3 and V is TRBV4-2; 8 bases map to TRBD2. The CDR3 contains 17 residues. The V gene's germline CDR1 is LGHNA and CDR2 YNFKEQ. The V gene end was trimmed by 0 bases and the J gene end by 1 base; junction bases not matched to a gene: 6. The CDR3 protein is CASSQEEREPGTDTQYF. The CDR3 bases are TGTGCCAGCAGCCAAGAAGAGCGGGAGCCCGGCACAGATACGCAGTATTTT.

The chain combines TRBV12-3 or TRBV12-4 with TRBJ2-7, with TRBD2 identical over 11 bases. Trimming took 3 bases from V and 7 from J; bases not matched to a gene: 5. The CDR3 consists of 14 residues. The CDR3 loop is CASSFSGGAREQYF. The CDR3 coding sequence is TGTGCCAGCAGTTTTAGCGGGGGGGCCCGGGAGCAGTACTTC.

Only a few counts were recorded for this clonotype. This chain connects TRBV20-1 to TRBJ2-3, with 8 nucleotides matching TRBD1. The length of the CDR3 is 14 residues. Germline lookup yields CDR1 DFQATT and CDR2 SNEGSKA (reference sequence). J lost 6 bases, V lost 2 bases, and 7 bases had no gene match. In DNA, the CDR3 is TGCAGTGCTAGACCGAGCAGGGGGCAGGATACGCAGTATTTT. Translated: CSARPSRGQDTQYF.

V and J are TRBV28 and TRBJ2-7, with 9 nucleotides matching TRBD1. J lost 4 bases, V lost 8 bases, and 9 bases had no gene match. The CDR3 runs 14 residues. From germline, CDR1 is MDHEN and CDR2 SYDVKM. The CDR3 spells CASGIQGASYEQYF. The CDR3 DNA sequence: TGTGCCAGCGGAATACAGGGGGCGTCGTACGAGCAGTACTTC.